This entry features one T cell receptor beta chain sequence. Its antigen is currently unknown. This CDR3 region has 13 residues. Per germline, CDR1 SGDLS and CDR2 YYNGEE. V dropped 0 bases and J dropped 6 bases, with 7 bases sitting between them. This entry belongs to a study of somatic mutations in cytotoxic T cells in rheumatoid arthritis. Points from the study as a whole: In about an eighth of the roughly 60 patients, the largest CD8+ clone exceeded 20% of CD8+ cells.

Using immunoSEQ multiplex PCR, the repertoire was profiled, and TCRdb retains in-frame clones only, with some absent. In the table there are about 17,000 clones, around three quarters of which are singletons. The sample taken for sequencing was CD8+ T cells sorted from blood. This TCR came from an adult with rheumatoid arthritis. The chain combines TRBV9 with TRBJ1-5; D gene ambiguous. The CDR3 spells CASSVDVGQPQHF. CDR3 nucleotide sequence: TGTGCCAGCAGCGTAGACGTGGGTCAGCCCCAGCATTTT. The full variable domain, in which reference TRBV9 and TRBJ1-5 provide the parts outside the CDR3, is DSGVTQTPKHLITATGQRVTLRCSPRSGDLSVYWYQQSLDQGLQFLIQYYNGEERAKGNILERFSAQQFPDLHSELNLSSLELGDSALYFCASSVDVGQPQHFGDGTRLSIL.